The next 21 T cell receptor beta chains were all read from a single sample in a study of blood T cell repertoires in COVID-19. Generated by immunoSEQ multiplex PCR, the TCRdb table keeps only in-frame clones and is missing some. The sample carries fewer than 300,000 clones, approximately 93% recorded once. Specimen: peripheral blood. These receptors were collected from a young woman with COVID-19, enrolled during active disease.

The rearrangement joins TRBV6-2 or TRBV6-3 to TRBJ2-3; 9 bases fit TRBD2. The germline V gene has CDR1 MNHEY and CDR2 SVGEGT. Trimming took 4 bases from V and 4 from J; bases not matched to a gene: 6. This CDR3 comprises 15 residues. The CDR3 spells CASSWPSGRSDTQYF. Here the CDR3 DNA reads TGTGCCAGCAGTTGGCCCAGCGGGAGGTCAGATACGCAGTATTTT.

This chain connects TRBV15 to TRBJ2-2; tentatively, D is TRBD1 (6 bases). V was cut by 0 bases and J by 7 bases, with 12 bases left in between. Germline V lookup: CDR1 LNHNV, CDR2 YYDKDF (reference sequence). The CDR3 runs to 15 residues. Here the CDR3 reads CATSRDQGSGGELFF. The CDR3, as DNA: TGTGCCACCAGCAGAGATCAGGGGAGTGGCGGGGAGCTGTTTTTT. The full variable domain, completed using reference TRBV15 and TRBJ2-2, is DAMVIQNPRYQVTQFGKPVTLSCSQTLNHNVMYWYQQKSSQAPKLLFHYYDKDFNNEADTPDNFQSRRPNTSFCFLDIRSPGLGDTAMYLCATSRDQGSGGELFFGEGSRLTVL.

The V and J genes are TRBV29-1 and TRBJ2-1; no clear D. The germline V and J ends were trimmed by 4 bases and 6 bases, with 4 bases remaining between them. CDR3 length equals 10 residues. Germline V gene lookup returns CDR1 SQVTM and CDR2 ANQGSEA. The CDR3: CSVGLNEQFF. The CDR3 DNA reads TGCAGCGTTGGACTCAATGAGCAGTTCTTC.

The count of this clone is one. CDR3 amino acids: CASSYRPGQGAADTQYF. The CDR3 bases are TGTGCCAGCAGTTATCGCCCGGGACAGGGGGCCGCAGATACGCAGTATTTT. J is TRBJ2-3 and V is TRBV27; TRBD1 matches at 12 bases. Germline V lookup: CDR1 MNHEY, CDR2 SMNVEV (reference sequence). The CDR3 length is 17 residues. Trimming took 4 bases from V and 4 from J; bases not matched to a gene: 9.

This rearrangement joins TRBV9 to TRBJ2-1; TRBD2 matches at 12 bases. The CDR3 has 15 amino acids. V shed 0 bases and J 9 bases; nucleotides not matched to a gene: 4. Per the germline V gene, CDR1 is SGDLS and CDR2 is YYNGEE. This chain's CDR3 is CASSVASGGAREQFF. DNA for the CDR3: TGTGCCAGCAGCGTAGCTAGCGGGGGGGCTCGTGAGCAGTTCTTC. The complete variable domain, with remaining parts taken from reference TRBV9 and TRBJ2-1, reads DSGVTQTPKHLITATGQRVTLRCSPRSGDLSVYWYQQSLDQGLQFLIQYYNGEERAKGNILERFSAQQFPDLHSELNLSSLELGDSALYFCASSVASGGAREQFFGPGTRLTVL.

Note on this clone: One end of the junction does not line up with germline, which may come from a read error. The rearrangement links TRBV27 to TRBJ1-4, with D unclear. From germline, CDR1 is MNHEY and CDR2 SMNVEV (reference sequence). This CDR3 is built from 15 residues. DNA for the CDR3: TGTGCCAGCAGCCCAAGAGGCAGGACTAACGAAAAACTGTTTTTT. It encodes CASSPRGRTNEKLFF.

The chain links TRBV28 to TRBJ1-3; a weak D match, TRBD1 (6 bases). The V and J ends lost 5 bases and 3 bases respectively, with 14 bases between them. Germline CDR1 is MDHEN and CDR2 is SYDVKM. The CDR3 is 15 amino acids. The chain's CDR3 is CASSGGRDLGNTIYF. The CDR3, as DNA: TGTGCCAGCAGTGGGGGCCGGGACCTTGGAAACACCATATATTTT.

The V and J genes are TRBV6-6 and TRBJ1-1; TRBD1 matches at 9 bases. The CDR3 totals 12 residues. V trimming: 4 bases; J trimming: 10 bases; junction bases outside the gene matches: 4. Germline assignment: CDR1 MNHNY and CDR2 SVGAGI (reference sequence). CDR3 bases: TGTGCCAGCAGTTTCATGGACAGGGGAGCTTTCTTT. It translates to CASSFMDRGAFF.

This chain joins TRBV7-9 and TRBJ2-7; unclear D gene. The CDR3 has 14 amino acids. Trimming took off 0 bases at V and 4 bases at J, with 10 bases between the two ends. Germline CDR1 and CDR2: SEHNR and FQNEAQ (reference sequence). The CDR3 DNA is TGTGCCAGCAGCTTAGCCCCCCAGGCTTACGAGCAGTACTTC. This codes for CASSLAPQAYEQYF.

The chain combines TRBV10-1 with TRBJ1-1, with 7 bases aligning to TRBD1. Germline V CDR1 and CDR2: WNHNN, SYGVQD (reference sequence). V shed 5 bases, J shed 6 bases, and the junction held 6 bases outside the gene matches. CDR3 length: 13 residues. CDR3 in DNA: TGCGCCAGCAGTACAGGGGTGAGGGCTGAAGCTTTCTTT. Translating gives CASSTGVRAEAFF.

This clone was observed once. The chain recombines TRBV6-7 with TRBJ1-1; D is perhaps TRBD1 (5 bases). TRBV6-7 is assigned to the ORF class and has an uncertain function. Between the trimmed V and J ends, which lost 1 base and 5 bases, there was a span of 20 bases. The CDR3 totals 17 residues. CDR3: CASSYCTHGGERTEAFF. The CDR3 DNA is TGTGCCAGCAGTTACTGCACCCACGGGGGGGAAAGAACTGAAGCTTTCTTT.

V usage is TRBV2 and J usage is TRBJ1-4; D is uncertain. Germline loops: CDR1 SNHLY, CDR2 FYNNEI. Trimming stripped 3 bases from V and 0 bases from J, with 5 bases between. This CDR3 has 14 amino acids. Here the CDR3 DNA reads TGTGCCAGCAGTGAGCAGGCAACTAATGAAAAACTGTTTTTT. As protein: CASSEQATNEKLFF.

The chain couples TRBV12-1 to TRBJ2-3; the table gives TRBD2 as D, unverified against the DNA. TRBV12-1 is deemed a pseudogene. The CDR3 runs to 20 residues. The CDR3 nucleotides are TGTGCCAGCAGCCCCAAAGGTCGGGAGGGGCCACTAACTAGCACAGATACGCAGTATTTT. Amino acid sequence: CASSPKGREGPLTSTDTQYF.

The CDR3: CASSVGGSEPGELFF. CDR3 nucleotides: TGTGCCAGCAGCGTCGGGGGGTCCGAGCCCGGGGAGCTGTTTTTT. This rearrangement joins TRBV5-4 to TRBJ2-2; the match to TRBD2 covers 7 bases. Germline CDR1 reads SGHNT; CDR2 reads YYREEE (reference sequence). The CDR3 sequence is 15 residues long. Trimming removed 4 bases from V and 6 bases from J; junction bases left unmatched: 9.

The chain uses TRBV19 and TRBJ1-6; D is perhaps TRBD1 (5 bases). The CDR3 consists of 14 residues. V lost 7 bases and J 10 bases, leaving 17 bases between the germline ends. The V gene's germline CDR1 is LNHDA and CDR2 SQIVND (reference sequence). In DNA form, the CDR3 reads TGTGCCAGTACTTCGCGGGGGGTCCGGTCACCCCTCCACTTT. This sequence encodes CASTSRGVRSPLHF.

The rearrangement uses TRBV29-1 and TRBJ2-1, with TRBD1 matching 8 bases. The V gene end was trimmed by 3 bases and the J gene end by 4 bases; junction bases not matched to a gene: 5. This CDR3 spans 14 amino acids. CDR1 and CDR2 from the germline V gene are SQVTM and ANQGSEA. This CDR3 reads CSVERQGAYNEQFF. CDR3 bases: TGCAGCGTTGAGCGGCAGGGGGCGTACAATGAGCAGTTCTTC.

This chain uses TRBV5-6 with TRBJ2-7, with 9 bases aligning to TRBD1. V dropped 3 bases and J dropped 4; count of bases not matched to a gene: 5. From germline, CDR1 is SGHDT and CDR2 YYEEEE. The CDR3 is 14 residues long. The CDR3 sequence is CASSWDRAYYEQYF. Here the CDR3 DNA reads TGTGCCAGCAGCTGGGACAGGGCGTATTACGAGCAGTACTTC.

The genes are TRBV19 and TRBJ1-4, with 9 bases aligning to TRBD1. The CDR3 totals 15 residues. Germline V gene lookup returns CDR1 LNHDA and CDR2 SQIVND (reference sequence). The V and J ends lost 5 bases and 2 bases, in that order; junction bases with no gene match: 3. CDR3 region: CASSAGQGTNEKLFF. Written as DNA, the CDR3 is TGTGCCAGTAGTGCCGGACAGGGGACTAATGAAAAACTGTTTTTT.

The V gene is TRBV7-9, the J gene TRBJ2-7; 10 bases map to TRBD1. This CDR3 spans 15 amino acids. Germline V gene sequence: CDR1 SEHNR, CDR2 FQNEAQ (reference sequence). The J segment lost 6 bases and the V segment lost 2 bases, leaving 7 bases of the junction unmatched. This CDR3 is CASSLPGTGVVEQYF. The CDR3 DNA follows: TGTGCCAGCAGCTTACCCGGGACAGGGGTTGTCGAGCAGTACTTC.

The chain has TRBV2 and TRBJ1-5; D is ambiguous. V lost 4 bases and J 5 bases, leaving 9 bases between the germline ends. Germline CDR1 and CDR2: SNHLY and FYNNEI. This CDR3 region has 13 residues. The CDR3 bases are TGTGCCAGCAGTGTCGGAGGCTATCAGCCCCAGCATTTT. Amino acid sequence: CASSVGGYQPQHF.

The gene calls are TRBV28 and TRBJ2-1, with 8 bases identical to TRBD2. This CDR3 comprises 16 residues. Losses at the gene ends were 5 bases for V and 5 bases for J; bases not matched to a gene: 11. The germline CDR1 and CDR2 sequences are MDHEN and SYDVKM. The CDR3 spells CASSTSLAGLNNEQFF. The DNA of the CDR3 is TGTGCCAGCAGTACCTCCCTAGCGGGTCTAAACAATGAGCAGTTCTTC.